Listed below are T cell receptor beta chains from one sample, sequenced in a study of molecular identifiers for immune sequencing clone quantification. TCRdb ran MiXCR on the PCR reads and lists one entry per CDR3 protein. This sample has 350,000 or so distinct CDR3 sequences, with 20% to 25% found just once. The sample was naive CD8+ T cells from blood, with Jurkat cell RNA spiked in. These receptors all stem from a human donor in good health. Some libraries in this study had Jurkat cell RNA spiked in. Both conserved end residues are part of each CDR3. Fields, in order: J gene, V gene, D gene, clone size, CDR3 DNA, CDR3 protein. D genes are given only for firm matches. Only some rows state a clone size, as once, few, many or a class for expanded clones.

TRBJ2-2,TRBV9,NA,NA,TGTGCCAGCAGCGAGCGGACAGACACCGGGGAGCTGTTTTTT,CASSERTDTGELFF
TRBJ2-1,TRBV5-1,TRBD2,many,TGCGCCAGCAGCTTGACTAGCGGGACATACAATGAGCAGTTCTTC,CASSLTSGTYNEQFF
TRBJ2-7,TRBV27,NA,few,TGTGCCAGCAGTTTAGGGGGAAGGTCGGCCTACGAGCAGTACTTC,CASSLGGRSAYEQYF
TRBJ2-1,TRBV6-2/TRBV6-3,NA,few,TGTGCCAGCAGTCTCCTGGGGGGTTACAATGAGCAGTTCTTC,CASSLLGGYNEQFF
TRBJ2-1,TRBV30,TRBD1,NA,TGTGCCTGGGAGTCGGGACAGGGGTCCAATAAGCAGTTCTTC,CAWESGQGSNKQFF
TRBJ1-5,TRBV5-6,NA,few,TGTGCCAGCAGCTTGGAAGGCATCAATCAGCCCCAGCATTTT,CASSLEGINQPQHF
TRBJ2-5,TRBV12-3/TRBV12-4,NA,few,TGTGCCAGCAGAGATACAGAGTATCAAGAGACCCAGTACTTC,CASRDTEYQETQYF
TRBJ2-7,TRBV9,NA,many,TGTGCCAGCAGCGTAGCGGGCAGCGAGCAGTACTTC,CASSVAGSEQYF
TRBJ1-5,TRBV2,NA,NA,TGTGCCAGCAGTGACAGGGGAAATCAGCCCCAGCGTTTT,CASSDRGNQPQRF
TRBJ2-5,TRBV7-7,NA,many,TGTGCCAGCAGCTTAGGGAGCATGGTGGTACTAGGGGAAGAGACCCAGTACTTC,CASSLGSMVVLGEETQYF
TRBJ1-2,TRBV7-2,NA,many,TGTGCCAGCAGCTTAGCTGGGGGCCCAAACTATGGCTACACCTTC,CASSLAGGPNYGYTF
TRBJ2-5,TRBV11-2,TRBD2,NA,TGTGCCAGCAGCTTAGGCACGGGGGGGCCCGAAGAGACCCAGTACTTC,CASSLGTGGPEETQYF
TRBJ2-1,TRBV7-9,NA,many,TGTGCCAGCAGGGTCCAGAACGATGAGCAGTTCTTC,CASRVQNDEQFF
TRBJ2-7,TRBV5-1,NA,many,TGCGCCAGCAGCTTGGATACGCCCGCCTACGAGCAGTACTTC,CASSLDTPAYEQYF
TRBJ2-3,TRBV20-1,NA,NA,TGCAGTGCTAGAGCTATCCGGGACCTAGAGGGGGTCGCAGATACGCAGTATTTT,CSARAIRDLEGVADTQYF
TRBJ2-1,TRBV29-1,TRBD2,many,TGCAGCGTTGAAGGACTAGCGGGAGACAATGAGCAGTTCTTC,CSVEGLAGDNEQFF
TRBJ1-5,TRBV4-3,NA,many,TGCGCCAGCAGCCAAGACAGGGAAGGTCAGCCCCAGCATTTT,CASSQDREGQPQHF
TRBJ1-5,TRBV20-1,NA,NA,TGCAGTGCTAGTATTTGGAACAGCCCGAGCAATCAGCCCCAGCATTTT,CSASIWNSPSNQPQHF
TRBJ2-3,TRBV5-1,TRBD1,many,TGCGCCAGCAGCTCGGACAGGGGGTTATCAGATACGCAGTATTTT,CASSSDRGLSDTQYF
TRBJ1-1,TRBV27,NA,many,TGTGCCAGCAGTTTTCAGACTGACCTCACTGAAGCTTTCTTT,CASSFQTDLTEAFF
TRBJ2-7,TRBV7-9,TRBD1,few,TGTGCCAGCAGCTCCCAGGGACAGGGGAACGAGCAGTACTTC,CASSSQGQGNEQYF
TRBJ2-3,TRBV6-2/TRBV6-3,TRBD1,many,TGTGCCAGCAGTGCCGGGACAGGGTGGACAGATACGCAGTATTTT,CASSAGTGWTDTQYF
TRBJ2-7,TRBV30,NA,many,TGTGCCTGGAGTGTTAGCGCAGGCGAGCAGTACTTC,CAWSVSAGEQYF
TRBJ1-2,TRBV30,NA,NA,TGTGCCTGGAGTGTACCCCCTCATGGCTACACCTTC,CAWSVPPHGYTF
TRBJ2-7,TRBV2,NA,many,TGTGCCAGCAGTGAATTAATGGGGGACCTCGCACGGCAGTACTTC,CASSELMGDLARQYF
TRBJ1-4,TRBV6-5,TRBD1,many,TGTGCCAGCAGTTACGGGACAGGGAATGAAAAACTGTTTTTT,CASSYGTGNEKLFF
TRBJ2-2,TRBV6-5,NA,many,TGTGCCAGCAGTTACGGGGAGCGGAACACCGGGGAGCTGTTTTTT,CASSYGERNTGELFF
TRBJ2-1,TRBV11-2,NA,NA,TGTGCCAGCAGCTTAGTGGGGGCTAACTACAATGAGCAGCTCTTC,CASSLVGANYNEQLF
TRBJ2-4,TRBV20-1,TRBD1,many,TGCAGTGCTAGAGCCGGGACAGGGGACAAAAACATTCAGTACTTC,CSARAGTGDKNIQYF
TRBJ2-7,TRBV28,NA,few,TGTGCCAGCAGTTTTGGTAGCGGGACAGCCTCCTACGAGCAGTACTTC,CASSFGSGTASYEQYF
TRBJ2-3,TRBV29-1,TRBD2,many,TGCAGCGTTGATAGCGGGACATCCACAGATACGCAGTATTTT,CSVDSGTSTDTQYF
TRBJ1-1,TRBV7-8,NA,NA,TGTGCCAGCAGCTTAGCGCCTCGGAAGTTGTTGTTCTTT,CASSLAPRKLLFF
TRBJ2-3,TRBV27,NA,NA,TGTGCCAGCAGTTTCTCAGCGGTAGGATTAGATACGCAGTATTTT,CASSFSAVGLDTQYF
TRBJ2-7,TRBV5-1,TRBD2,many,TGCGCCAGCAGGCAAGCTAGCGGGGTCGGGTCGGAGGAGCAGTACTTC,CASRQASGVGSEEQYF
TRBJ2-1,TRBV7-3,NA,many,TGTGCCAGCAGCTTAACTAGCGCCTACAATGAGCAGTTCTTC,CASSLTSAYNEQFF
TRBJ2-7,TRBV6-7,NA,many,TGTGCCAGCAGTCGGAAAGGTTTTGAGGGAACTCACGAGCAGTACTTC,CASSRKGFEGTHEQYF
TRBJ2-3,TRBV11-2,TRBD2,few,TGTGCCAGCAGCTCACGAACTAGCGGGAGGTGGGCAGATACGCAGTATTTT,CASSSRTSGRWADTQYF
TRBJ1-4,TRBV12-3/TRBV12-4,NA,NA,TGTGCCAGCAGTCTTGACCAAAAACTGTTTTTT,CASSLDQKLFF
TRBJ1-1,TRBV4-1,NA,once,TGCGCCAGCAGCCAAGGCTCCGACAGAGCGAACACTGAAGCTTTCTTT,CASSQGSDRANTEAFF
TRBJ2-2,TRBV9,NA,many,TGTGCCAGCAGCGGGGAGGACCCGAACACCGGGGAGCTGTTTTTT,CASSGEDPNTGELFF
TRBJ1-2,TRBV16,NA,many,TGTGCCAGCAGCCAATCGTTTGGGGACGAGTCTAATGGCTACACCTTC,CASSQSFGDESNGYTF
TRBJ2-3,TRBV20-1,NA,many,TGCAGTGCTAGAGATCTTACGGCTAGCACAGATACGCAGTATTTT,CSARDLTASTDTQYF
TRBJ2-3,TRBV3-1,NA,NA,TGTGCCAGCAGCCAAGACGTGGTGGAGGGCGGAGTAGATACGCAGTATTTT,CASSQDVVEGGVDTQYF
TRBJ1-5,TRBV5-8,NA,NA,TGTGCCAGCTCCAGCGTCTGGGGCGATCAGCCCCAGCATTTT,CASSSVWGDQPQHF
TRBJ2-5,TRBV7-9,NA,once,TGTCCCAGCGGAGGGACAGAGACGGGAGAGACCCAGTACTTC,CPSGGTETGETQYF
TRBJ2-7,TRBV3-1,NA,NA,TGTGCCTGCAGCCAAGGTGACTGGACCTACGAGCAGTACTTC,CACSQGDWTYEQYF
TRBJ1-2,TRBV19,NA,many,TGTGCCAGCCGTCCCGGCTACTATGGCTACACCTTC,CASRPGYYGYTF
TRBJ2-1,TRBV2,NA,NA,TGTGCCAGCAGTCAAAGTATGAGCTCCTACAATGAGCAGTTCTTC,CASSQSMSSYNEQFF
TRBJ2-7,TRBV4-1,NA,many,TGCGCCAGCAGCCAAGAGGGCAGATACGAGCAGTACTTC,CASSQEGRYEQYF
TRBJ2-7,TRBV20-1,NA,NA,TGCAGTGCTCGGGACCCCGCCGGCTACGAGCAGTACTTC,CSARDPAGYEQYF
TRBJ2-1,TRBV6-5,TRBD1,NA,TGTGCCAGCAGTTACGAAGGGACAGGGATGCCCACCCCACACAATGAGCAGTTCTTC,CASSYEGTGMPTPHNEQFF
TRBJ1-1,TRBV4-3,NA,few,TGCGCCAGCAGCCAAGATGTAATAGCCCGAGGGATGAACACTGAAGCTTTCTTT,CASSQDVIARGMNTEAFF
TRBJ2-1,TRBV7-9,NA,NA,TGTGCTAGCGGCCAGTCGACAAAGGGTCCGCCCTACAATGAGCAGTTCTTC,CASGQSTKGPPYNEQFF
TRBJ2-7,TRBV7-9,TRBD2,many,TGTGCCAGCAGCTTAGGTAGCGGGCGCGGCGAGCAGTACTTC,CASSLGSGRGEQYF
TRBJ2-7,TRBV28,NA,few,TGTGCCAGCATTCGGCGGGCAACCCCCTACGAGCAGTACTTC,CASIRRATPYEQYF